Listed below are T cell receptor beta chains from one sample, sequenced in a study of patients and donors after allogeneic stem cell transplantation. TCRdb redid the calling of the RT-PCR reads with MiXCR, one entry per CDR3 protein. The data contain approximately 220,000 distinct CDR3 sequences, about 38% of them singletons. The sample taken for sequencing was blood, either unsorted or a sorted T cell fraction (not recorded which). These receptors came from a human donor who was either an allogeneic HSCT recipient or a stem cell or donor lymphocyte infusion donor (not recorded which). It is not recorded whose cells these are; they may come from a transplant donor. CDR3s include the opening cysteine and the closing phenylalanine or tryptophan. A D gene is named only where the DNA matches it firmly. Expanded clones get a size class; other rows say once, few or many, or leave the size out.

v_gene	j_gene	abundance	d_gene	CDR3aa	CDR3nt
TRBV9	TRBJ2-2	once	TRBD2	CASSARDYLTGELFF	TGTGCCAGCAGCGCAAGGGACTACCTCACCGGGGAGCTGTTTTTT
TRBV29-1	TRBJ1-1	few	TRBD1	CSVSTGGNTEAFF	TGCAGCGTCTCGACAGGGGGGAACACTGAAGCTTTCTTT
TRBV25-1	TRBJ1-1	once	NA	CASSAPISTEAFF	TGTGCCAGCAGTGCGCCTATAAGCACTGAAGCTTTCTTT
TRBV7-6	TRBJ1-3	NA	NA	CASSLSAGNTIYF	TGTGCCAGCAGCTTATCTGCTGGAAACACCATATATTTT
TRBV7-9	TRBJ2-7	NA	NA	CASSLGDRPRDEQYF	TGTGCCAGCAGCTTAGGTGACCGACCACGGGACGAGCAGTACTTC
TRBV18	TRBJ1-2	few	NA	CASSIGLGQFDYGYTF	TGTGCCAGCTCAATCGGACTAGGACAGTTTGACTATGGCTACACCTTC
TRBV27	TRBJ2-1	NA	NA	CASGYFRGRSSYNEQFF	TGTGCCAGCGGTTACTTCAGGGGGAGGAGCTCCTACAATGAGCAGTTCTTC
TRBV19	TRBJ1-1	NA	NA	CASRTRSEAFF	TGTGCCAGCAGGACAAGGAGTGAAGCTTTCTTT
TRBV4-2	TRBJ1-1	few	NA	CASSQDDGIGARKNTEAFF	TGTGCCAGCAGCCAAGATGACGGCATCGGGGCAAGAAAGAACACTGAAGCTTTCTTT
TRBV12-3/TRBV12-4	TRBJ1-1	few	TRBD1	CASSPGTGVTEAFF	TGTGCCAGCAGCCCCGGGACAGGGGTCACTGAAGCTTTCTTT
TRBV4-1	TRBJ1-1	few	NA	CASSQDWGMNTEAFF	TGCGCCAGCAGCCAAGATTGGGGGATGAACACTGAAGCTTTCTTT
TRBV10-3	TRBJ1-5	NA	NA	CAISPGGGTRSNQPQHF	TGTGCCATCAGTCCGGGGGGAGGGACTAGGAGCAATCAGCCCCAGCATTTT
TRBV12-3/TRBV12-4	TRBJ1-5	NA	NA	CASSLFRANQPQHF	TGTGCCAGCAGTCTCTTCAGGGCAAATCAGCCCCAGCATTTT
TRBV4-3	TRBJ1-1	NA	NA	CASSQDSLLNTEAFF	TGCGCCAGCAGCCAAGACAGCCTATTAAACACTGAAGCTTTCTTT
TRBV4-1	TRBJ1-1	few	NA	CASSQLSGRAEAFF	TGCGCCAGCAGCCAACTCAGCGGCCGAGCTGAAGCTTTCTTT
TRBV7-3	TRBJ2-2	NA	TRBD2	CASSLLAGRNTGELFF	TGTGCCAGCAGCCTACTAGCGGGGCGGAACACCGGGGAGCTGTTTTTT
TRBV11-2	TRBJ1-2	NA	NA	CASSLKQRNYGYTF	TGTGCCAGCAGCTTGAAACAGAGAAACTATGGCTACACCTTC
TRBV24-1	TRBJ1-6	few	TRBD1	CATSDLGQGLNSPLHF	TGTGCCACCAGTGACCTCGGACAGGGGTTAAATTCACCCCTCCACTTT
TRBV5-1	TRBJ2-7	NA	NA	CASSDGLGGATYEQYF	TGCGCCAGCAGCGACGGACTAGGGGGGGCCACCTACGAGCAGTACTTC
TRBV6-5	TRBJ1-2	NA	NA	CASSRKQNYGYTF	TGTGCCAGCAGTAGGAAACAGAACTATGGCTACACCTTC
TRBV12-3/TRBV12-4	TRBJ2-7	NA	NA	CASSFGGDYEQYF	TGTGCCAGCAGTTTTGGCGGGGACTACGAGCAGTACTTC
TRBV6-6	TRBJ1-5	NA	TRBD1	CASRKGTENQPQHF	TGTGCCAGCAGAAAAGGGACAGAGAATCAGCCCCAGCATTTT
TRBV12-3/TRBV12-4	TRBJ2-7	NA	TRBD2	CASTLGGGAYEQYF	TGTGCCAGCACCTTGGGCGGGGGGGCGTACGAGCAGTACTTC
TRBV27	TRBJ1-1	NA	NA	CASSLFFTGWNTEAFF	TGTGCCAGCAGTTTATTTTTTACCGGGTGGAACACTGAAGCTTTCTTT
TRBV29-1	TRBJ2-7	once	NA	CSVRGAKTYEQYF	TGCAGCGTTCGGGGGGCCAAAACCTACGAGCAGTACTTC
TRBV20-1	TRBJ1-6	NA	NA	CSARGPNSPLHF	TGCAGTGCTAGAGGCCCAAATTCACCCCTCCACTTT
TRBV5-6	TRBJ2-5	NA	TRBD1	CASTLQGARETQYF	TGTGCCAGTACCCTACAGGGGGCGAGGGAGACCCAGTACTTC
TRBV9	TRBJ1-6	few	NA	CASSESGSPLHF	TGTGCCAGCAGCGAGAGTGGGTCACCCCTCCACTTT
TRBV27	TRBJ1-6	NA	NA	CASRSRGAPSPLHF	TGTGCCAGCAGATCCCGGGGGGCGCCTTCACCCCTCCACTTT
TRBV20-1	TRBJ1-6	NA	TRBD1	CSARGDSLSSYNSPLHF	TGCAGTGCTAGAGGGGACAGCCTGAGCTCCTATAATTCACCCCTCCACTTT
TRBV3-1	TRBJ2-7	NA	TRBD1	CASSHTGQGTFEQYF	TGTGCCAGCAGCCATACGGGACAGGGAACCTTCGAGCAGTACTTC
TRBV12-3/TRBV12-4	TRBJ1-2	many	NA	CASSLGINYGYTF	TGTGCCAGCAGTTTAGGGATAAACTATGGCTACACCTTC
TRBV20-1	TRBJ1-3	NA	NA	CSASRETSGNTIYF	TGCAGTGCTTCCAGGGAGACCTCTGGAAACACCATATATTTT
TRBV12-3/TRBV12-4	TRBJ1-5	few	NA	CASSSGGHQPQHF	TGTGCCAGCAGTTCTGGGGGGCATCAGCCCCAGCATTTT
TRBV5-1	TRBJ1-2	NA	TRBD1	CASSPGVAPRGLDGYTF	TGCGCCAGCAGCCCAGGGGTGGCCCCAAGGGGGCTCGATGGCTACACCTTC
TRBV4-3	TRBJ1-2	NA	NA	CASSQVPGPLNYGYTF	TGCGCCAGCAGCCAAGTTCCGGGCCCCCTGAACTATGGCTACACCTTC
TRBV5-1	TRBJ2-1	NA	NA	CASSFLIDREGQFF	TGCGCCAGCAGCTTCCTTATAGACAGGGAGGGGCAGTTCTTC
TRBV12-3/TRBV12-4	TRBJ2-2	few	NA	CASTKVFTLMNTGELFF	TGTGCCAGCACCAAGGTCTTTACCCTAATGAACACCGGGGAGCTGTTTTTT
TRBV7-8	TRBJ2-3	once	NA	CASSLSPGPDTQYF	TGTGCCAGCAGCTTATCTCCGGGCCCAGATACGCAGTATTTT
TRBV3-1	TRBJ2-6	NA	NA	CASSGLVGQAFSGANVLTF	TGTGCCAGCAGCGGACTCGTGGGGCAGGCGTTCTCTGGGGCCAACGTCCTGACTTTC
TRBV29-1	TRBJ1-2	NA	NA	CSVVGRPNYGYTF	TGCAGCGTTGTAGGTAGGCCCAACTATGGCTACACCTTC
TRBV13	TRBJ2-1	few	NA	CASSLGGFNNEQFF	TGTGCCAGCAGCTTGGGAGGATTCAACAATGAGCAGTTCTTC
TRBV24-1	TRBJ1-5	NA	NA	CATSDVESAAQHF	TGTGCCACCAGTGATGTGGAGTCCGCGGCCCAGCATTTT
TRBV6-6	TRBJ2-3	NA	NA	CASSYSKTGVDTQYF	TGTGCCAGCAGTTACTCGAAGACAGGAGTTGATACGCAGTATTTT
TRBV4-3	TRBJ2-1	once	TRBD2	CASSQDGAGVSYNEQFF	TGCGCCAGCAGCCAAGATGGGGCGGGGGTCTCCTACAATGAGCAGTTCTTC
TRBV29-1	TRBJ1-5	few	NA	CSVTLGGSNQPQHF	TGCAGCGTTACCCTCGGAGGTAGCAATCAGCCCCAGCATTTT
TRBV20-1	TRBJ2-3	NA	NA	CSASRRDSTDTQYF	TGCAGTGCTAGCCGGCGGGATAGCACAGATACGCAGTATTTT
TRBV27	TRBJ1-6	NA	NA	CASSLSAQGLFYNSPLHF	TGTGCCAGCAGTTTATCGGCCCAGGGACTCTTCTATAATTCACCCCTCCACTTT
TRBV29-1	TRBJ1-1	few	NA	CSVHPPNWVEPTEAFF	TGCAGCGTTCATCCTCCGAATTGGGTGGAGCCCACTGAAGCTTTCTTT
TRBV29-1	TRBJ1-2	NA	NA	CSVVLTDYLNYGYTF	TGCAGCGTTGTATTGACTGATTATTTGAACTATGGCTACACCTTC
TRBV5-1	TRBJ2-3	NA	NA	CASSFGGIGTDTQYF	TGCGCCAGCAGCTTCGGGGGAATTGGCACAGATACGCAGTATTTT
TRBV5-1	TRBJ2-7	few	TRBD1	CASSRTGDEQYF	TGCGCCAGCAGCCGGACAGGGGACGAGCAGTACTTC
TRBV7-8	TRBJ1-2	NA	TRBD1	CASSPDRGPDGYTF	TGTGCCAGCAGCCCGGACAGGGGGCCGGATGGCTACACCTTC
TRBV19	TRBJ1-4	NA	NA	CASSIWTPATNEKLFF	TGTGCCAGTAGTATCTGGACCCCCGCAACTAATGAAAAACTGTTTTTT
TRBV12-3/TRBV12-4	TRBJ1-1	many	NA	CASSSGNTEAFF	TGTGCCAGCAGTTCAGGGAACACTGAAGCTTTCTTT
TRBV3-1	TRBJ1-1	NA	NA	CASSLQHGLQAFF	TGTGCCAGCAGCCTCCAGCACGGGTTGCAAGCTTTCTTT
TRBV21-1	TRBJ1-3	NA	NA	CASSKRNSDGNTIYF	TGTGCCAGCAGCAAAAGGAACTCGGATGGAAACACCATATATTTT
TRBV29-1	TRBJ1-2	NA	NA	CSVEPRAAIANYGYTF	TGCAGCGTTGAGCCCCGTGCGGCAATTGCTAACTATGGCTACACCTTC
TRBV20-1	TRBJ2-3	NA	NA	CSASGDADTQYF	TGCAGTGCTAGTGGAGATGCTGATACGCAGTATTTT